This TCR beta chain originates from a study of shared clonotypes between healthy human individuals (dated by TCRdb to about 2020). The study in broad terms: Three men and two women, aged 18 to 49 years, made up the cohort. For each donor, three plates each were used for CD4 naive and CD4 memory, two plates were used for CD8 naive, and one plate was used for CD8 memory. To estimate repertoire size and how much clonotypes are shared between individuals, the study performed deep sequencing of blood TCR repertoires from roughly five healthy adults. Different laboratories and diverse techniques were used to prepare libraries and sequence TCR repertoires, to increase sequencing depth and limit assay-specific biases. Each donor's leukapheresis produced roughly between roughly 0.94 and 9.5 billion PBMCs. What the research found in general, with its limitations: Compared with non-shared clonotypes, clonotypes shared by all four sorted-subset donors had higher generation probabilities. Pairwise subsampling led to the expectation that sequencing depth would affect the degree of clonotype sharing among donors. When a handful of donors were compared, the shared fraction of clonotypes was about 5.5% for naive CD4, over 3% for naive CD8, 2% to 2.5% for memory CD4, and less than 0.5% for memory CD8. Even with the large sequencing depth, rarefaction of the sorted-subset datasets indicated that sequencing was incomplete. Sampling was restricted to blood, and TCR repertoires in tissue are likely to differ from TCR repertoires in blood. Because the study included a small number of donors, the genetic and exposure-history diversity represented was limited. Larger estimated clonotype richness was generally found for naive subsets than for memory subsets.

The donors were healthy, HIV-negative adults with no recently reported acute infections or vaccinations. All donors were Caucasian adults living in Nashville, Tennessee, USA. CD4+ T cells were enriched by magnetic negative selection, after which naive cells were positively selected on CD45RA and the negative fraction was taken as the memory subset. Blood was collected by leukapheresis, and PBMCs were isolated by Ficoll-Histopaque density gradient centrifugation and then cryopreserved in liquid nitrogen vapor phase. Analytical flow cytometry was used to check the purity and quantity of every magnetically sorted T cell population. Genomic DNA was isolated from each sorted fraction and quantified by UV absorbance on a Nanodrop 2000c. Using the deep immunoSEQ assay, TCR CDR3 regions were amplified from genomic DNA by multiplex PCR. Extracted genomic DNA from each cell subset was spread evenly across all wells of several immunoSEQ 96-well plates, with each plate serving as a replicate. For sorted subsets, approximately 200 ng of genomic DNA, equivalent to 25,000 to 35,000 T cell genomes, went into each replicate PCR. Purified libraries were measured with a Qubit 3.0 fluorometer, size-checked on a Bioanalyzer 2100, and measured again with the KAPA Library Quantification kit. Each immunoSEQ 96-well plate was sequenced on its own single-read 150-cycle Illumina NextSeq 550 flow cell. Regarding the original processing steps: Because the immunoSEQ output held only junctional sequences and lacked quality scores, the filtering could not match the filtering applied to full-length reads. Sequences were annotated with PyIR, a Python wrapper for IgBLAST v1.9, using IMGT germline references to assign V/J genes and CDR3. Any read was removed if the V/J assignment was weak (E-value above 1e-6), the CDR3 was missing, or the read contained stop codons, out-of-frame junctions, or ambiguous translated residues. V3J clonotypes were defined as sequences sharing an identical inferred V gene, J gene, and CDR3 amino acid sequence. Percentage overlap between repertoires was computed as shared unique clonotypes divided by the size of the smaller repertoire. Repertoire richness was assessed with RTK rarefaction, the Chao1 estimator, and Recon v2.1 estimates of unobserved clonotypes. OLGA was used to compute generation probabilities for all TCRbeta clonotypes that the gDNA method yielded from a handful of donors. Here the immuneACCESS table is served through TCRdb, limited to in-frame sequences with V and J called. Missing clones are a known gap in these copies; in checked studies unresolved V genes cover under half, and the rest lacks a known reason. That table is the source of V, J and clone size, and D and trimming were worked out from the DNA. For this sample the table gives around 1.6 million clones, of which 95% to 99% were detected only once. Together, the top ten hold roughly 0.4% of the sample.

CDR1 and CDR2, looked up from the germline V gene, are MRHNA and SNTAGT. V is cut back by 2 bases and J by 6 bases, with 3 bases in the junction unmatched. Its CDR3 holds 14 amino acids, cysteine through phenylalanine. Only the CDR3 DNA is retained, 42 bases long and in frame from the first base. A word on this clone: The antigen it recognizes is unknown. Base qualities were left out, and no much larger clone turns up one base away.

The sequencing input was naive CD4+ T cells sorted from blood. The cell subset or site label corresponds to: CD45RA+ positively selected. The source is a man aged 25 to 40 in good health. The sequence joins TRBV6-4 to TRBJ2-2; TRBD1 fits 7 bases in the junction. The CDR3 here reads CASSDVQGAGELFF. In nucleotides, the sequence is TGTGCCAGCAGTGACGTTCAGGGGGCCGGGGAGCTGTTTTTT.